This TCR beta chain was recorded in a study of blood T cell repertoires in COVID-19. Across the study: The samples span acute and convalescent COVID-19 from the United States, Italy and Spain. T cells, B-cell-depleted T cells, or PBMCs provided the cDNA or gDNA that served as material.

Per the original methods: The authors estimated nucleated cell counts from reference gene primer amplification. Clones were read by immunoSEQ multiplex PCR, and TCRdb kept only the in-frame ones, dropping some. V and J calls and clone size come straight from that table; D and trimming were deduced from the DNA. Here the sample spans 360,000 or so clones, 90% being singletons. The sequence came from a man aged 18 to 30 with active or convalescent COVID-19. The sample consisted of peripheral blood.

CDR3 residues: CASSQHEGANNYGYTF. The CDR3 nucleotides are TGCGCCAGCAGCCAACACGAGGGGGCGAATAACTATGGCTACACCTTC. This chain joins TRBV4-1 and TRBJ1-2; 7 bases align to TRBD1. The junction had 7 bases not matched to a gene; V was cut back by 2 bases and J by 1 base. Germline V gives CDR1 MGHRA, CDR2 YSYEKL. CDR3 length equals 16 residues.